This TCR beta chain was identified during a study of beta chain features in type 1 diabetes. This CDR3 comprises 14 residues. Germline CDR1 LNHNV, CDR2 YYDKDF (reference sequence). J gave up 4 bases and V 2 bases, and 4 bases lay outside the gene matches. Expressed TCRB transcripts were sequenced after all isolated RNA was converted to cDNA. The data were produced by immunoSEQ multiplex PCR, yet TCRdb's version contains in-frame clones alone and is incomplete. The profile shows more than 300,000 clones, around 7.6% of them singletons. This clone was seen a few times. The chain uses TRBV15 and TRBJ1-2, with TRBD1 matching 7 bases. Sequencing was done on a sample of central memory CD4+ T cells from blood. The origin of this receptor is a woman aged 18-29 years in good health. CDR3: CATSRPTGAYGYTF. The CDR3 DNA is TGTGCCACCAGCAGACCTACAGGGGCCTATGGCTACACCTTC. The entire variable domain, with the rest obtained from reference TRBV15 and TRBJ1-2, is as follows: DAMVIQNPRYQVTQFGKPVTLSCSQTLNHNVMYWYQQKSSQAPKLLFHYYDKDFNNEADTPDNFQSRRPNTSFCFLDIRSPGLGDTAMYLCATSRPTGAYGYTFGSGTRLTVV.